This TCR beta chain was observed in a study of blood T cell repertoires in COVID-19. Study overall: COVID-19 samples collected from the United States, Italy and Spain covered acute and convalescent phases. PBMCs, B-cell-depleted T cells, or T cells provided the cDNA or gDNA that made up the material.

CDR1 is SQVTM, CDR2 ANQGSEA, per germline. This CDR3 contains 13 residues. Trimming took 7 bases from V and 3 from J; bases not matched to a gene: 7. Original processing methods: By means of reference gene primer amplification, nucleated cell counts were estimated. Generated by immunoSEQ multiplex PCR, the TCRdb table keeps only in-frame clones and is missing some. The V and J calls and clone size come from that table; D and trimming were worked out from the DNA. The sample has some 210,000 clones; around 80% are singletons. The specimen was peripheral blood. V gene TRBV29-1 combines with J gene TRBJ2-7, with 9 bases matching TRBD2. This TCR was sampled from a human donor in a cohort sampled during active COVID-19. Written as DNA, the CDR3 is TGCAGCGCCTCCGGGACTAGCAGCTACGAGCAGTACTTC. Its protein is CSASGTSSYEQYF.